These 11 T cell receptor beta chains came from one sample sequenced in a study of blood T cells in healthy people across ages (dated by TCRdb to the mid-2010s). Library creation used 5' RACE. The sample was run on an Illumina HiSeq 2500. A second PCR of roughly 7 to 11 cycles was performed with a sample-barcoded 5' primer and a J-beta primer mix. In-frame beta chains were kept once TCRdb had trimmed the public reads at Q25 with fastp and called clones with MiXCR. Identical CDR3 proteins give one entry, which carries the most common genes and DNA. The sample table contains around 500,000 distinct CDR3 sequences; only one count was recorded for about 27% of them. About 3.3% of the sample lies in the top ten. These same data were also listed under a study on T cells of mothers and their children.

Specimen: blood. The source of these receptors is a boy aged 2-9 years in good health.

The chain recombines TRBV5-1 with TRBJ2-3; tentative D call: TRBD2 (5 bases). Germline V gives CDR1 SGHRS, CDR2 YFSETQ. The CDR3 contains 16 residues. V was clipped by 0 bases and J by 3 bases, with 14 bases between them. CDR3: CASSLEWRVNTDTQYF. Written as DNA, the CDR3 is TGCGCCAGCAGCTTGGAGTGGCGGGTAAATACAGATACGCAGTATTTT.

This clonotype was counted a few times. The chain recombines TRBV5-1 with TRBJ1-3, with a tentative D call TRBD1 (5 bases). Germline V gene sequence: CDR1 SGHRS, CDR2 YFSETQ. Trimming shortened V by 4 bases and J by 4 bases, and 15 bases separated the two germline ends. The CDR3 is 15 amino acids. CDR3 region: CASSPDTGFGNTIYF. The CDR3 nucleotides read TGCGCCAGCAGCCCGGACACGGGTTTCGGAAACACCATATATTTT.

This clonotype was seen repeatedly, ten times or more. The J gene is TRBJ1-2, the V gene TRBV9; D might be TRBD1 (5 bases). Germline loops: CDR1 SGDLS, CDR2 YYNGEE. CDR3 length: 14 amino acids. Trimming shortened V by 0 bases and J by 4 bases, and 10 bases separated the two germline ends. This CDR3 is CASSVGGSGYGYTF. CDR3 coding DNA: TGTGCCAGCAGCGTAGGGGGCTCGGGCTATGGCTACACCTTC.

The chain has TRBV20-1 and TRBJ2-7; the D is unclear. The J call may be in error: the DNA end matches TRBJ2-5 better. Germline V gene data show CDR1 as DFQATT and CDR2 as SNEGSKA (reference sequence). The CDR3 covers 13 residues. The CDR3: CSARYRVGETQYF. CDR3 sequence (DNA): TGCAGTGCTAGATACCGGGTAGGAGAGACCCAGTACTTC.

This clonotype is a singleton in its sample. The rearrangement joins TRBV6-6 to TRBJ1-1, with D unclear. There are 17 residues in the CDR3. The V gene's germline CDR1 is MNHNY and CDR2 SVGAGI (reference sequence). Between the trimmed V and J ends, which lost 6 bases and 1 base, there was a span of 21 bases. CDR3 loop: CASRLNVLGRQNTEAFF. CDR3 sequence (DNA): TGTGCCAGCAGACTGAACGTACTAGGACGGCAGAACACTGAAGCTTTCTTT.

The V and J genes are TRBV14 and TRBJ1-3; D gene ambiguous. Germline CDR1 SGHDN, CDR2 FVKESK. The ends were cut back, 5 bases at V and 5 bases at J, with 16 bases in the middle. The CDR3 has 15 residues. The CDR3 DNA is TGTGCCAGCAGCGACCAGATTTCTCGCAGAAACACCATATATTTT. This codes for CASSDQISRRNTIYF. The complete variable domain, with remaining parts taken from reference TRBV14 and TRBJ1-3, reads EAGVTQFPSHSVIEKGQTVTLRCDPISGHDNLYWYRRVMGKEIKFLLHFVKESKQDESGMPNNRFLAERTGGTYSTLKVQPAELEDSGVYFCASSDQISRRNTIYFGEGSWLTVV.

The chain joins TRBV5-4 to TRBJ1-6; D is possibly TRBD1 (5 bases). This CDR3 region has 15 residues. Germline CDR1 and CDR2: SGHNT and YYREEE (reference sequence). V was clipped by 4 bases and J by 7 bases, with 15 bases between them. This CDR3 reads CASSPQGRLNSPLHF. CDR3 in DNA: TGTGCCAGCAGCCCCCAGGGACGACTAAATTCACCCCTCCACTTT.

The chain joins TRBV12-3 or TRBV12-4 to TRBJ2-1, with D perhaps given as TRBD1 or TRBD2 (5 bases each). The CDR3 has 14 amino acids. Trimming cost V 6 bases and J 8 bases, with 17 bases left between them. Written as DNA, the CDR3 is TGTGCCAGCAGCGGGACGGACGCCGGGCATGAGCAGTTCTTC. It specifies CASSGTDAGHEQFF.

The rearrangement joins TRBV25-1 to TRBJ1-2, with D maybe TRBD1 (5 bases). The CDR3 runs 13 residues. The germline V gene encodes CDR1 MGHDK and CDR2 SYGVNS. Trimming stripped 1 base from V and 8 bases from J, with 11 bases between. The chain's CDR3 is CASSEWIGTGYTF. The DNA of the CDR3 is TGTGCCAGCAGTGAATGGATAGGGACGGGCTACACCTTC.

The CDR3 reads CASSRDTFYEQYF. The CDR3 DNA follows: TGCGCCAGCAGCAGAGACACATTCTACGAGCAGTACTTC. This chain uses TRBV5-1 with TRBJ2-5; D not resolved. The DNA end is a closer match to TRBJ2-7, so the J assignment may be wrong. Looked up from germline, CDR1 is SGHRS and CDR2 is YFSETQ. CDR3 length: 13 amino acids.

This clonotype turned up a few times. The rearrangement links TRBV2 to TRBJ2-7; 7 bases fit TRBD2. The J segment lost 9 bases and the V segment lost 4 bases, leaving 12 bases of the junction unmatched. This CDR3 is built from 14 residues. Germline V gene data show CDR1 as SNHLY and CDR2 as FYNNEI. This chain's CDR3 is CASSAGEAGVRQYF. The DNA for the CDR3 is TGTGCCAGCAGTGCCGGGGAGGCGGGGGTACGGCAGTACTTC.